The 17 T cell receptor beta chains in this list originate from one sample, sequenced in a study of blood T cell repertoires in COVID-19 (dated by TCRdb to 2019 to 2021). The method behind the library was the immunoSEQ multiplex PCR assay. Sourced from immuneACCESS, this table was stored by TCRdb with only in-frame sequences that have V and J called. A share of the clones is absent; for the studies checked, an unresolved V gene accounts for under half, and the remainder has no known explanation. The sample records 130,000 to 150,000 clones, approximately 85% of which are singletons. Around 8% of the sample goes to the ten largest clones. Input material: peripheral blood. All receptors derive from a woman aged 55-69 years with COVID-19, enrolled during active disease.

J is TRBJ2-3 and V is TRBV2; TRBD2 might be the D (6 bases). The CDR3 has 15 amino acids. Trimming took 2 bases from V and 1 from J, leaving 10 bases between them. The V gene's germline CDR1 is SNHLY and CDR2 FYNNEI. Written as DNA, the CDR3 is TGTGCCAGCAGTGAAATTAGCGGCCGCACAGATACGCAGTATTTT. It translates to CASSEISGRTDTQYF.

The chain couples TRBV29-1 to TRBJ2-1; TRBD2 aligns across 8 bases. Germline-derived CDR1 and CDR2 are SQVTM and ANQGSEA. There are 15 residues in the CDR3. The V gene end was trimmed by 1 base and the J gene end by 5 bases; junction bases not matched to a gene: 7. The CDR3 region has the DNA TGCAGCGTTGAAGGGGTAGCGGGGAGAGACAATGAGCAGTTCTTC. This translates into CSVEGVAGRDNEQFF.

The chain employs TRBV3-1 (or the pseudogene TRBV3-2) and TRBJ1-4; 9 nucleotides line up with TRBD1. The V gene end was trimmed by 4 bases and the J gene end by 7 bases; junction bases not matched to a gene: 10. The germline V gene encodes CDR1 LGHDT and CDR2 YNNKEL (reference sequence). The CDR3 spans 16 residues. Here the CDR3 reads CASSRTMDRGGEKLFF. CDR3 DNA sequence: TGTGCCAGCAGCCGTACCATGGACAGGGGAGGTGAAAAACTGTTTTTT.

This rearrangement joins TRBV2 to TRBJ1-6; D gene uncertain. The germline CDR1 and CDR2 sequences are SNHLY and FYNNEI. The V end was cut by 6 bases, the J end by 0 bases, with 12 bases between. This CDR3 is 16 amino acids long. Here the CDR3 reads CASRPFESSYNSPLHF. In nucleotides, the CDR3 is TGTGCCAGCAGGCCATTCGAGAGCTCCTATAATTCACCCCTCCACTTT. The entire variable domain, with the rest obtained from reference TRBV2 and TRBJ1-6, is as follows: EPEVTQTPSHQVTQMGQEVILRCVPISNHLYFYWYRQILGQKVEFLVSFYNNEISEKSEIFDDQFSVERPDGSNFTLKIRSTKLEDSAMYFCASRPFESSYNSPLHFGNGTRLTVT.

The rearrangement uses TRBV3-1 (or the pseudogene TRBV3-2) and TRBJ2-7; D possibly corresponds to TRBD1 (5 bases). This CDR3 comprises 16 residues. Germline V gene sequence: CDR1 LGHDT, CDR2 YNNKEL (reference sequence). Trimming took 2 bases from V and 5 from J, leaving 19 bases between them. CDR3 bases: TGTGCCAGCAGCCAAAAAAATTCAGGGTTCCCCAACGAGCAGTACTTC. It specifies CASSQKNSGFPNEQYF.

The chain employs TRBV24-1 and TRBJ2-1; 10 nucleotides line up with TRBD2. Germline V lookup: CDR1 KGHDR, CDR2 SFDVKD. Germline trimming cut 7 bases from V and 6 bases from J; bases unmatched to any gene: 5. The CDR3 totals 14 residues. Written as DNA, the CDR3 is TGTGCCACCAGCAGCGGGGGGGCGACCAATGAGCAGTTCTTC. This translates into CATSSGGATNEQFF.

The CDR3 sequence: CASSLVAGGNEQFF. In DNA, the CDR3 is TGTGCCAGCAGCTTAGTGGCGGGGGGCAATGAGCAGTTCTTC. The rearrangement links TRBV11-3 to TRBJ2-1, with TRBD2 matching 8 bases. The CDR3 is 14 residues long. CDR1 is SGHNT and CDR2 is YENEEA in the germline V gene. V shed 1 base, J shed 6 bases, and the junction held 2 bases outside the gene matches.

V and J are TRBV19 and TRBJ2-3; a possible D gene is TRBD1 (5 bases). V lost 3 bases, J lost 1 base, and 8 bases lay in between. The CDR3 length is 14 residues. Germline V gives CDR1 LNHDA, CDR2 SQIVND (reference sequence). The CDR3 protein is CASSMQGGTDTQYF. CDR3 bases: TGTGCCAGTAGTATGCAGGGTGGCACAGATACGCAGTATTTT.

This CDR3 reads CSVPLRQGGNTEAFF. The CDR3 DNA reads as TGCAGCGTTCCCTTAAGACAGGGCGGGAACACTGAAGCTTTCTTT. The chain joins TRBV29-1 to TRBJ1-1; 7 bases line up with TRBD1. The trim removed 5 bases at V and 1 base at J, leaving 10 bases unmatched. Germline V gene sequence: CDR1 SQVTM, CDR2 ANQGSEA. The CDR3 has 15 residues.

The gene calls are TRBV13 and TRBJ2-1; 8 nucleotides line up with TRBD1. Trimming took 3 bases from V and 8 from J; bases not matched to a gene: 9. The germline gives CDR1 PRHDT, CDR2 FYEKMQ (reference sequence). This CDR3 is 15 amino acids long. The CDR3 nucleotides read TGTGCCAGCAGCTTTAACGTTGGACAGGGCCATGAGCAGTTCTTC. This sequence encodes CASSFNVGQGHEQFF.

This clone was seen only a few times. This chain connects TRBV9 to TRBJ1-5; tentative D call: TRBD1 (5 bases). Germline CDR1 and CDR2: SGDLS and YYNGEE. Trimming stripped 6 bases from V and 5 bases from J, with 15 bases between. CDR3 size: 14 residues. CDR3: CASTSGLTDQPQHF. Written as DNA, the CDR3 is TGTGCCAGCACCTCAGGGTTGACGGATCAGCCCCAGCATTTT.

V and J are TRBV2 and TRBJ2-7; D unclear. The CDR3 length is 12 residues. V was clipped by 5 bases and J by 0 bases, with 5 bases between them. From germline, CDR1 is SNHLY and CDR2 FYNNEI. CDR3 sequence: CASSPFSYEQYF. For the CDR3, the DNA is TGTGCCAGCAGTCCTTTCTCCTACGAGCAGTACTTC.

This rearrangement joins TRBV18 to TRBJ2-1; 10 bases align to TRBD2. V lost 0 bases and J lost 4; bases outside the gene matches: 6. The CDR3 contains 17 residues. Per the germline V gene, CDR1 is KGHSH and CDR2 is LQKENI. The CDR3 sequence: CASSPPRGTSAYNEQFF. DNA of the CDR3: TGTGCCAGCTCACCACCGAGGGGGACTAGCGCTTACAATGAGCAGTTCTTC.

The chain combines TRBV6-1 with TRBJ1-1, with unresolved D. There are 13 residues in the CDR3. CDR1 and CDR2 from the germline V gene are MNHNS and SASEGT. The V and J ends lost 1 base and 5 bases respectively, with 8 bases between them. CDR3 sequence (DNA): TGTGCCAGCAGTGAAGACGCGAGTACTGAAGCTTTCTTT. Its protein product is CASSEDASTEAFF.

This clone was recorded once. The chain carries TRBV7-2 and TRBJ2-7, with 7 bases matching TRBD1. This CDR3 is built from 15 residues. V lost 1 base, J lost 3 bases, and 6 bases stayed unmatched. Germline loops: CDR1 SGHTA, CDR2 FQGNSA. Here the CDR3 reads CASSLGPGQYYEQYF. For the CDR3, the DNA is TGTGCCAGCAGCTTAGGCCCGGGACAGTACTACGAGCAGTACTTC.

The chain is built from TRBV7-9 and TRBJ2-5; 10 bases agree with TRBD2. The CDR3 is 16 residues long. J gave up 1 base and V 4 bases, and 6 bases lay outside the gene matches. CDR1 is SEHNR and CDR2 is FQNEAQ in the germline V gene (reference sequence). The CDR3 DNA sequence: TGTGCCAGCAGCTACTCCTGGACTAGCGGCCAAGAGACCCAGTACTTC. Translating it yields CASSYSWTSGQETQYF. Full variable domain (outside the CDR3, taken from reference TRBV7-9 and TRBJ2-5): DTGVSQNPRHKITKRGQNVTFRCDPISEHNRLYWYRQTLGQGPEFLTYFQNEAQLEKSRLLSDRFSAERPKGSFSTLEIQRTEQGDSAMYLCASSYSWTSGQETQYFGPGTRLLVL.

V gene TRBV13 combines with J gene TRBJ1-1, with TRBD1 identical over 8 bases. With V trimmed by 7 bases and J by 3 bases, 13 bases remained unmatched. The CDR3 has 16 amino acids. The germline V gene has CDR1 PRHDT and CDR2 FYEKMQ (reference sequence). Here the CDR3 reads CASIAGVDRGHTEAFF. The DNA of the CDR3 is TGTGCCAGCATCGCCGGGGTCGACAGGGGTCACACTGAAGCTTTCTTT. Together with reference TRBV13 and TRBJ1-1, the CDR3 gives the full variable domain: AAGVIQSPRHLIKEKRETATLKCYPIPRHDTVYWYQQGPGQDPQFLISFYEKMQSDKGSIPDRFSAQQFSDYHSELNMSSLELGDSALYFCASIAGVDRGHTEAFFGQGTRLTVV.